This T cell receptor (beta chain) originates from a study of Ad26.COV2.S vaccination and SARS-CoV-2 variants. The treatment was: over 15 received Ad26.COV2.S at low or high dose, single or two shots; 5 received placebo; per-sample allocation not given. Sampling was performed 63 days after the first vaccine or placebo injection. This table comes from immunoSEQ multiplex PCR, and its TCRdb copy is limited to in-frame clones, with some not included. The sample comprises 350,000 to 450,000 clones, around 86% of which are singletons, and around 3.5% rests with the top ten. Germline V gene sequence: CDR1 SGDLS, CDR2 YYNGEE. This CDR3 is 18 amino acids long. Trimming removed 6 bases from V and 5 bases from J; junction bases left unmatched: 16.

The gene calls are TRBV9 and TRBJ2-2; 10 nucleotides align to TRBD1. The sample was peripheral blood, taken in a trial of Ad26.COV2.S vaccine versus placebo. The origin of this receptor is a person aged 18-60 years who received the Ad26.COV2.S COVID-19 vaccine or a placebo. The CDR3 region has the DNA TGTGCCAGCAACAAGATTGGGGACAGGGGCCTCAAAACCGGGGAGCTGTTTTTT. It encodes CASNKIGDRGLKTGELFF.